These 21 T cell receptor beta chains share one sample of origin, sequenced in a study of OX40 agonist ivuxolimab in advanced cancers. TCRdb's copy holds only in-frame clones and misses some; the assay was immunoSEQ multiplex PCR. Here the sample spans under 80,000 clones, more than 85% being singletons. Sample: CD4+ or CD8+ T cells sorted from blood, taken in a trial of the OX40 agonist ivuxolimab. These receptor sequences come from an adult with an advanced solid tumor such as melanoma, head and neck, liver or kidney cancer.

This chain links TRBV5-1 with TRBJ2-5; 15 positions agree with TRBD2. The J segment lost 3 bases and the V segment lost 4 bases, leaving 4 bases of the junction unmatched. CDR1 and CDR2 from the germline V gene are SGHRS and YFSETQ. The CDR3 extends over 16 amino acids. The chain's CDR3 is CASSPGTSGGKETQYF. CDR3 sequence (DNA): TGCGCCAGCAGCCCAGGGACTAGCGGGGGGAAAGAGACCCAGTACTTC. Based on the CDR3 plus reference TRBV5-1 and TRBJ2-5, the full variable domain is KAGVTQTPRYLIKTRGQQVTLSCSPISGHRSVSWYQQTPGQGLQFLFEYFSETQRNKGNFPGRFSGRQFSNSRSEMNVSTLELGDSALYLCASSPGTSGGKETQYFGPGTRLLVL.

This rearrangement joins TRBV4-1 to TRBJ2-1; 12 bases match TRBD2. Germline-derived CDR1 and CDR2 are MGHRA and YSYEKL. The ends lost 3 bases at V and 12 bases at J; junction bases unmatched: 6. This CDR3 has 14 residues. The CDR3 DNA reads TGCGCCAGCAGCCAGCTAGCGGGGGGGCGTGGGCAGTTCTTC. Protein: CASSQLAGGRGQFF.

The chain uses TRBV11-2 and TRBJ2-2; 8 nucleotides match TRBD1. CDR3 length equals 16 residues. CDR1 is SGHAT, CDR2 FQNNGV, per germline. The V and J ends lost 1 base and 7 bases, in that order; junction bases with no gene match: 8. The CDR3 bases are TGTGCCAGCAGCTTAGTGTTGGACAGGGCGAGCGGGGAGCTGTTTTTT. It encodes CASSLVLDRASGELFF.

This rearrangement joins TRBV7-7 to TRBJ2-7, with 16 bases that match TRBD2. From germline, CDR1 is SSHAT and CDR2 FNYEAQ (reference sequence). The CDR3 loop spans 16 amino acids. V was pared by 5 bases and J by 5 bases, with 6 bases of the junction left unmatched. The CDR3 coding sequence is TGTGCCAGCAGCCCGGGACTAGCGGGAGGGCCGGACGAGCAGTACTTC. This encodes CASSPGLAGGPDEQYF.

This chain connects TRBV11-2 to TRBJ2-5, with D perhaps matching TRBD2 (5 bases). V was trimmed by 5 bases and J by 1 base, leaving 11 bases between them. The germline gives CDR1 SGHAT, CDR2 FQNNGV. This CDR3 spans 14 amino acids. CDR3 in amino acids: CASSTRPSQETQYF. CDR3 sequence (DNA): TGTGCCAGCAGCACTAGACCCTCCCAAGAGACCCAGTACTTC.

This clone has a handful of counts. The J gene is TRBJ2-1, the V gene TRBV11-3; tentatively, D is TRBD1 or TRBD2 (7 bases each). Germline CDR1 and CDR2: SGHNT and YENEEA. Trimming cost V 8 bases and J 2 bases, with 16 bases left between them. The CDR3 sequence is 15 residues long. CDR3 in DNA: TGTGCCAGCTCCCCAGGGGGAGGGCCCTACAATGAGCAGTTCTTC. Its translation is CASSPGGGPYNEQFF.

In DNA, the CDR3 is TGTGCCAGCAGCATAGACAGGGGGGACACTGAAGCTTTCTTT. It encodes CASSIDRGDTEAFF. The V gene is TRBV5-5, the J gene TRBJ1-1; 9 bases map to TRBD1. The germline CDR1 and CDR2 sequences are SGHKS and YYEKEE (reference sequence). This CDR3 is built from 14 residues. The V segment lost 4 bases and the J segment 3 bases; nucleotides outside the gene matches: 4.

With respect to this clone: The junction and the germline gene differ at one end; a read error may be behind it. J is TRBJ1-4 and V is TRBV19; no clear D. The CDR3 covers 14 residues. The V gene's germline CDR1 is LNHDA and CDR2 SQIVND (reference sequence). CDR3 sequence (DNA): TGTGCCAGTGGGCCACGATACCCTAACGAAAAACTGTTTTTT. Translation gives CASGPRYPNEKLFF.

The chain carries TRBV6-5 and TRBJ2-4; unclear D gene. CDR1 and CDR2 from the germline V gene are MNHEY and SVGAGI. Trimming left V 4 bases short and J 7 bases short, with 8 bases between. The CDR3 covers 12 residues. The CDR3 DNA is TGTGCCAGCAGTTTTCCTGGGAACATTCAGTACTTC. Encoded protein: CASSFPGNIQYF.

The chain is built from TRBV19 and TRBJ1-1, with D perhaps matching TRBD1 (5 bases). This CDR3 contains 13 residues. Trimming pared 7 bases from V and 3 bases from J, leaving 12 bases between. Germline CDR1 reads LNHDA; CDR2 reads SQIVND (reference sequence). For the CDR3, the DNA is TGTGCCAGTAAGATGGGGGGGTACACTGAAGCTTTCTTT. Translated: CASKMGGYTEAFF.

The genes are TRBV7-2 and TRBJ1-1; D unresolved. Germline assignment: CDR1 SGHTA and CDR2 FQGNSA. V lost 3 bases and J lost 8, with 13 bases in between. The CDR3 is 13 amino acids. The CDR3 DNA is TGTGCCAGCAGCTTTCTGGGTTCATCCGAAGCTTTCTTT. It specifies CASSFLGSSEAFF.

The rearrangement links TRBV30 to TRBJ1-1; 7 bases are shared with TRBD1. Unmatched junction bases numbered 14, after V lost 4 bases and J lost 0 bases. This CDR3 is built from 17 residues. Germline V gives CDR1 GTSNPN, CDR2 SVGIG (reference sequence). In DNA form, the CDR3 reads TGTGCCTGGAAGGATCGGGTAGGGGGCGTACTGAACACTGAAGCTTTCTTT. Translation: CAWKDRVGGVLNTEAFF.

V usage is TRBV28 and J usage is TRBJ2-1; possibly TRBD1 for D (5 bases). The germline gives CDR1 MDHEN, CDR2 SYDVKM. V shed 2 bases and J shed 7 bases, with 12 bases lying between them. The CDR3 spans 14 residues. The CDR3 spells CASSLNRAGNEQFF. The CDR3 DNA sequence: TGTGCCAGCAGTTTAAACCGAGCAGGGAATGAGCAGTTCTTC. Based on the CDR3 plus reference TRBV28 and TRBJ2-1, the full variable domain is DVKVTQSSRYLVKRTGEKVFLECVQDMDHENMFWYRQDPGLGLRLIYFSYDVKMKEKGDIPEGYSVSREKKERFSLILESASTNQTSMYLCASSLNRAGNEQFFGPGTRLTVL.

This clone has a handful of counts. At one end, the junction sequence differs from germline, possibly due to a read error. The rearrangement uses TRBV6-1 and TRBJ2-6, with 12 bases identical to TRBD1. This CDR3 comprises 17 residues. Germline V lookup: CDR1 MNHNS, CDR2 SASEGT. The CDR3 DNA sequence: TGTGCCAGCATTGAAAGGGACAGGGGGCTAGGGGCCAACGTCCTGACTTTC. This gives the protein CASIERDRGLGANVLTF.

The chain recombines TRBV28 with TRBJ1-2, with 8 bases fitting TRBD1. Per the germline V gene, CDR1 is MDHEN and CDR2 is SYDVKM. The trim removed 4 bases at V and 2 bases at J, leaving 9 bases unmatched. CDR3 length: 16 amino acids. DNA of the CDR3: TGTGCCAGCAGTTCCGAGAGGACAGGGACCAACTATGGCTACACCTTC. It yields the protein CASSSERTGTNYGYTF.

J is TRBJ1-6 and V is TRBV4-2; tentative D call: TRBD1 (6 bases). The V and J ends lost 0 bases and 8 bases respectively, with 11 bases between them. The CDR3 length is 15 residues. Germline V gene data show CDR1 as LGHNA and CDR2 as YNFKEQ. CDR3 in amino acids: CASSQEVQGDSPLHF. CDR3 coding DNA: TGTGCCAGCAGCCAAGAGGTACAGGGTGATTCACCCCTCCACTTT.

The chain combines TRBV5-6 with TRBJ2-3; D may be TRBD2 (7 bases). Germline assignment: CDR1 SGHDT and CDR2 YYEEEE. This CDR3 spans 19 amino acids. Trimming pared 0 bases from V and 0 bases from J, leaving 20 bases between. The CDR3 sequence: CASSLEGDPGGASTDTQYF. In nucleotides, the CDR3 is TGTGCCAGCAGCTTGGAGGGGGACCCTGGGGGGGCTAGCACAGATACGCAGTATTTT.

The chain combines TRBV6-1 with TRBJ1-2, with unresolved D. Looked up from germline, CDR1 is MNHNS and CDR2 is SASEGT. V was cut by 6 bases and J by 4 bases, with 6 bases left in between. There are 11 residues in the CDR3. CDR3 protein: CASSAVYGYTF. The CDR3 nucleotides read TGTGCCAGCAGCGCAGTCTATGGCTACACCTTC.

This clone occurred once. The chain is built from TRBV5-8 and TRBJ2-2; 12 bases fit TRBD1. The CDR3 runs 14 residues. J lost 9 bases, V lost 5 bases, and 5 bases had no gene match. Germline V CDR1 and CDR2: SGHTS, YDEGEE. CDR3 DNA: TGTGCCAGCAGAATCGGGACAGGGGGCAGGGAGCTGTTTTTT. Protein: CASRIGTGGRELFF. The full variable domain, in which reference TRBV5-8 and TRBJ2-2 provide the parts outside the CDR3, is EAGVTQSPTHLIKTRGQQATLRCSPISGHTSVYWYQQALGLGLQFLLWYDEGEERNRGNFPPRFSGRQFPNYSSELNVNALELEDSALYLCASRIGTGGRELFFGEGSRLTVL.

The chain has TRBV6-5 and TRBJ2-6; tentative D call: TRBD2 (6 bases). The CDR3 has 16 residues. The germline gives CDR1 MNHEY, CDR2 SVGAGI. V lost 0 bases to trimming and J lost 0 bases, with 6 bases between them. The DNA of the CDR3 is TGTGCCAGCAGTTACTCGGGGGGCTCTGGGGCCAACGTCCTGACTTTC. Amino acids: CASSYSGGSGANVLTF.

The chain uses TRBV27 and TRBJ1-4, with 9 bases aligning to TRBD1. The V and J ends lost 5 bases and 3 bases, in that order; junction bases with no gene match: 10. The CDR3 consists of 17 residues. The germline gives CDR1 MNHEY, CDR2 SMNVEV (reference sequence). DNA for the CDR3: TGTGCCAGCAGTCCGACAGGGGGAAGGTTGGCTAATGAAAAACTGTTTTTT. Its protein is CASSPTGGRLANEKLFF.